The 30 T cell receptor beta chains given below trace back to one sample, sequenced in a study of blood T cell repertoires in COVID-19. Produced via immunoSEQ multiplex PCR; TCRdb's table is partial and in-frame only. The sample lists about 200,000 clones; roughly nine tenths were seen once. Sequencing was carried out using peripheral blood. The origin of the receptors is a woman in her forties or fifties with acute or convalescent COVID-19.

The J gene is TRBJ1-2, the V gene TRBV12-3 or TRBV12-4, with D tentatively TRBD1 (6 bases). V shed 5 bases and J shed 8 bases, with 12 bases lying between them. CDR3 length: 12 residues. This CDR3 is CASSPTRGGYTF. Written as DNA, the CDR3 is TGTGCCAGCAGTCCCACCAGGGGCGGCTACACCTTC.

This clone was counted between two and nine times. The gene calls are TRBV30 and TRBJ1-2; TRBD1 might be the D (5 bases). The CDR3 is 11 residues long. Germline lookup yields CDR1 GTSNPN and CDR2 SVGIG (reference sequence). Trimming removed 7 bases from V and 10 bases from J, with 16 bases in between. CDR3 bases: TGTGCCTATACGTGGGGCAGGGACTACACCTTC. This translates into CAYTWGRDYTF.

This clone was detected only once. CDR3 in amino acids: CASSRLGGIPNEQFF. In DNA form, the CDR3 reads TGTGCCAGCAGCCGACTTGGCGGGATACCTAATGAGCAGTTCTTC. V is TRBV6-5 and J is TRBJ2-1; tentatively, D is TRBD2 (6 bases). The CDR3 has 15 residues. Germline values: CDR1 MNHEY, CDR2 SVGAGI. Between the trimmed V and J ends, which lost 6 bases and 7 bases, there was a span of 19 bases.

This sequence joins TRBV27 and TRBJ1-2; perhaps TRBD1 as D (5 bases). The CDR3 has 13 amino acids. CDR1 and CDR2 from the germline V gene are MNHEY and SMNVEV (reference sequence). V was clipped by 6 bases and J by 9 bases, with 17 bases between them. CDR3 sequence reads: CASRTWGDISYTF. DNA of the CDR3: TGTGCCAGCAGGACCTGGGGGGATATAAGCTACACCTTC.

This clone was observed a few times. In DNA form, the CDR3 reads TGTGCCAGTAGTTATCTCAGGGGCGAGCAGTACTTC. This gives the protein CASSYLRGEQYF. The chain recombines TRBV19 with TRBJ2-7, with TRBD1 as a possible D gene (6 bases). CDR1 and CDR2 (germline): LNHDA, SQIVND (reference sequence). This CDR3 spans 12 amino acids. V lost 5 bases, J lost 6 bases, and 11 bases lay in between.

The chain employs TRBV19 and TRBJ1-5; 10 bases fit TRBD1. The CDR3 is 13 residues long. Germline lookup yields CDR1 LNHDA and CDR2 SQIVND (reference sequence). The V segment lost 6 bases and the J segment 5 bases; nucleotides outside the gene matches: 1. The DNA for the CDR3 is TGTGCCAGTAGCGGGACAGGGGATCAGCCCCAGCATTTT. Its protein product is CASSGTGDQPQHF.

J is TRBJ1-4 and V is TRBV18; no clear D gene. CDR1 is KGHSH and CDR2 is LQKENI in the germline V gene. This CDR3 is 15 amino acids long. V lost 1 base and J 6 bases, leaving 12 bases between the germline ends. Here the CDR3 DNA reads TGTGCCAGCTCACCACGCTCCCCGTCGGATGAAAAACTGTTTTTT. Translation: CASSPRSPSDEKLFF.

The chain recombines TRBV19 with TRBJ2-7; 9 nucleotides agree with TRBD1. This CDR3 has 16 residues. CDR1 LNHDA and CDR2 SQIVND come from the germline V gene (reference sequence). V trimming: 5 bases; J trimming: 6 bases; junction bases outside the gene matches: 14. The CDR3 DNA sequence: TGTGCCAGTAGTCCCCCCTACCTGGGACAGGGCCCCGAGCAGTACTTC. This sequence encodes CASSPPYLGQGPEQYF.

V is TRBV7-7 and J is TRBJ2-1; D may be TRBD2 (6 bases). The CDR3 length is 15 residues. V was clipped by 5 bases and J by 9 bases, with 20 bases between them. The germline gives CDR1 SSHAT, CDR2 FNYEAQ (reference sequence). The CDR3 DNA is TGTGCCAGCAGCCCACAGAGGCAGGGAGGCGGTGAGCAGTTCTTC. As protein: CASSPQRQGGGEQFF. Complete variable domain (other parts from reference TRBV7-7 and TRBJ2-1): GAGVSQSPRYKVTKRGQDVTLRCDPISSHATLYWYQQALGQGPEFLTYFNYEAQPDKSGLPSDRFSAERPEGSISTLTIQRTEQRDSAMYRCASSPQRQGGGEQFFGPGTRLTVL.

The genes are TRBV9 and TRBJ2-5, with 7 positions matching TRBD1. V was pared by 3 bases and J by 1 base, with 6 bases of the junction left unmatched. CDR1 is SGDLS and CDR2 is YYNGEE in the germline V gene. The CDR3 totals 15 residues. The CDR3 nucleotides are TGTGCCAGCAGCGACTCCGGGACAGTCCAAGAGACCCAGTACTTC. This gives the protein CASSDSGTVQETQYF.

Only a few counts were recorded for this clone. The chain links TRBV5-4 to TRBJ1-1, with D unclear. Trimming removed 4 bases from V and 3 bases from J, with 4 bases in between. The CDR3 consists of 11 residues. The germline V gene has CDR1 SGHNT and CDR2 YYREEE (reference sequence). The chain's CDR3 is CASSRDTEAFF. CDR3 DNA: TGTGCCAGCAGCCGAGACACTGAAGCTTTCTTT.

This sequence joins TRBV6-5 and TRBJ2-1; D is perhaps TRBD1 (6 bases). CDR3 size: 13 residues. Trimming took 4 bases from V and 6 from J, leaving 10 bases between them. Germline CDR1 MNHEY, CDR2 SVGAGI. CDR3 nucleotide sequence: TGTGCCAGCAGTTCGGGACATTCCAATGAGCAGTTCTTC. The encoded protein is CASSSGHSNEQFF.

In its sample, this clone was seen once. V is TRBV10-1 and J is TRBJ1-1; the match to TRBD1 covers 7 bases. This CDR3 has 14 residues. The J segment lost 5 bases and the V segment lost 4 bases, leaving 7 bases of the junction unmatched. Per the germline V gene, CDR1 is WNHNN and CDR2 is SYGVQD (reference sequence). CDR3 in amino acids: CASSARTGITEAFF. The CDR3 region has the DNA TGCGCCAGCAGTGCCAGGACAGGAATAACTGAAGCTTTCTTT.

This chain connects TRBV9 to TRBJ1-6; D may be TRBD1 (5 bases). The CDR3 spans 16 residues. Germline CDR1 reads SGDLS; CDR2 reads YYNGEE. Trimming left V 0 bases short and J 4 bases short, with 11 bases between. The CDR3 sequence: CASSVGRGRYNSPLHF. The CDR3 nucleotides read TGTGCCAGCAGCGTAGGGCGGGGACGGTATAATTCACCCCTCCACTTT. The complete variable domain, with remaining parts taken from reference TRBV9 and TRBJ1-6, reads DSGVTQTPKHLITATGQRVTLRCSPRSGDLSVYWYQQSLDQGLQFLIQYYNGEERAKGNILERFSAQQFPDLHSELNLSSLELGDSALYFCASSVGRGRYNSPLHFGNGTRLTVT.

The rearrangement uses TRBV7-8 and TRBJ1-2, with D perhaps TRBD1 (6 bases). CDR3 length: 14 amino acids. Trimming removed 0 bases at V and 5 bases at J, with 10 bases between. Germline-derived CDR1 and CDR2 are SGHVS and FQNEAQ. The CDR3 here is CASSLAGTLYGYTF. DNA for the CDR3: TGTGCCAGCAGCTTAGCCGGGACACTATATGGCTACACCTTC.

This sequence joins TRBV7-6 and TRBJ1-1; 7 bases map to TRBD1. Germline CDR1 reads SGHVS; CDR2 reads FNYEAQ. This CDR3 spans 15 amino acids. V was clipped by 8 bases and J by 2 bases; unmatched bases: 11. CDR3 sequence (DNA): TGTGCCAGCCAAAGATCGGGACAGATCAACACTGAAGCTTTCTTT. Amino acids: CASQRSGQINTEAFF.

The chain has TRBV28 and TRBJ1-6; D unclear. The CDR3 is 14 residues long. Trimming removed 2 bases at V and 3 bases at J, with 5 bases between. Germline loops: CDR1 MDHEN, CDR2 SYDVKM. CDR3 protein: CASSLQVYNSPLHF. CDR3 coding DNA: TGTGCCAGCAGTTTACAGGTCTATAATTCACCCCTCCACTTT. Looking up the rest from reference TRBV28 and TRBJ1-6 gives the full variable domain: DVKVTQSSRYLVKRTGEKVFLECVQDMDHENMFWYRQDPGLGLRLIYFSYDVKMKEKGDIPEGYSVSREKKERFSLILESASTNQTSMYLCASSLQVYNSPLHFGNGTRLTVT.

The chain has TRBV12-3 or TRBV12-4 and TRBJ1-1, with D perhaps matching TRBD1 (5 bases). The CDR3 is 13 amino acids. V lost 8 bases, J lost 3 bases, and 13 bases lay in between. The CDR3 coding sequence is TGTGCCAGCTCTCGACAGAGAGACACTGAAGCTTTCTTT. This codes for CASSRQRDTEAFF.

CDR3 in DNA: TGTGCCAGCAGTGAATCGCGTCCGGGGTACAGTACGCAGTATTTT. Protein: CASSESRPGYSTQYF. The chain has TRBV6-1 and TRBJ2-3; D may be TRBD2 (5 bases). V gave up 2 bases and J gave up 8 bases, with 17 bases separating them. The CDR3 consists of 15 residues. CDR1 and CDR2 from the germline V gene are MNHNS and SASEGT.

This chain joins TRBV27 and TRBJ1-1; TRBD1 aligns across 9 bases. The CDR3 is made up of 15 amino acids. In germline, CDR1 is MNHEY, CDR2 SMNVEV (reference sequence). Trimming at V came to 3 bases and at J to 4 bases, leaving 6 bases not matched to a gene. CDR3: CASSLGTGLVTEAFF. The CDR3 DNA reads as TGTGCCAGCAGTTTGGGGACAGGGTTGGTCACTGAAGCTTTCTTT.

The chain joins TRBV4-3 to TRBJ2-1, with D possibly TRBD2 on 5 matching bases. Germline V CDR1 and CDR2: LGHNA, YSLEER. The CDR3 is 12 residues long. V gave up 4 bases and J gave up 8 bases, with 9 bases separating them. CDR3 amino acids: CASSPGRDEQFF. The CDR3, as DNA: TGCGCCAGCAGCCCGGGAAGAGATGAGCAGTTCTTC.

This chain links TRBV30 with TRBJ1-4; D is unresolved. The V end was cut by 0 bases, the J end by 7 bases, with 3 bases between. The CDR3 loop spans 11 amino acids. Germline-derived CDR1 and CDR2 are GTSNPN and SVGIG (reference sequence). The CDR3 reads CAWSVSEKLFF. CDR3 in DNA: TGTGCCTGGAGTGTTAGTGAAAAACTGTTTTTT.

The chain recombines TRBV6-6 with TRBJ1-1; 7 nucleotides line up with TRBD1. V trimming: 6 bases; J trimming: 2 bases; junction bases outside the gene matches: 6. This CDR3 region has 14 residues. CDR1 is MNHNY, CDR2 SVGAGI, per germline (reference sequence). The CDR3 DNA reads as TGTGCCAGCAGATGGGACAGTACTAACACTGAAGCTTTCTTT. It encodes CASRWDSTNTEAFF.

The chain recombines TRBV10-1 with TRBJ2-2, with 11 bases fitting TRBD2. Germline V gives CDR1 WNHNN, CDR2 SYGVQD (reference sequence). J was trimmed by 5 bases and V by 10 bases; bases with no gene match: 12. CDR3 length: 16 amino acids. This CDR3 reads CATKLAGDRGTGELFF. CDR3 bases: TGCGCCACAAAACTAGCGGGAGACAGGGGGACCGGGGAGCTGTTTTTT.

As concerns this clone: One junction end does not reproduce the germline sequence, and a read error may be involved. The J gene is TRBJ1-4, the V gene TRBV18; D gene ambiguous. The germline gives CDR1 KGHSH, CDR2 LQKENI. This CDR3 is built from 16 residues. The CDR3 protein is CASSPLTVTTNEKLFF. The CDR3 DNA reads TGTGCCAGCTCACCATTGACGGTGACAACCAATGAAAAACTGTTTTTT.

This sequence joins TRBV27 and TRBJ2-5; a possible D gene is TRBD2 (7 bases). With 3 bases removed from V and 4 bases from J, the gap between germline ends came to 12 bases. CDR3 length: 14 residues. Germline CDR1 reads MNHEY; CDR2 reads SMNVEV (reference sequence). CDR3 sequence (DNA): TGTGCCAGCAGTTTCGGGGGGCGGGGAGAGACCCAGTACTTC. Its protein is CASSFGGRGETQYF.

The chain is built from TRBV7-2 and TRBJ2-1; 9 bases are shared with TRBD2. In germline, CDR1 is SGHTA, CDR2 FQGNSA. The CDR3 spans 17 residues. The V segment lost 0 bases and the J segment 2 bases; nucleotides outside the gene matches: 5. The CDR3 here is CASSLAMSGGPYNEQFF. For the CDR3, the DNA is TGTGCCAGCAGCTTAGCGATGAGCGGGGGGCCCTACAATGAGCAGTTCTTC.

This chain uses TRBV19 with TRBJ1-5; TRBD1 is a possible D gene (6 bases). The CDR3 has 14 residues. The V end lost 6 bases, the J end lost 6 bases, and 15 bases lay between the germline ends. Germline CDR1 LNHDA, CDR2 SQIVND (reference sequence). CDR3 amino acids: CASSTGQGPQPQHF. The CDR3 coding sequence is TGTGCCAGTAGCACAGGGCAGGGACCTCAGCCCCAGCATTTT.

The CDR3 DNA follows: TGTGCCAGCAGCTTGGTGGGAGTAGAAGGCAACGTCCTGACTTTC. It codes for CASSLVGVEGNVLTF. The rearrangement joins TRBV5-6 to TRBJ2-6; D is possibly TRBD2 (5 bases). CDR3 length: 15 amino acids. The germline CDR1 and CDR2 sequences are SGHDT and YYEEEE. Trimming took off 0 bases at V and 9 bases at J, with 13 bases between the two ends.

The chain couples TRBV4-3 to TRBJ1-6, with D possibly being TRBD1 (6 bases). The length of the CDR3 is 13 residues. The V and J ends lost 0 bases and 10 bases respectively, with 7 bases between them. Per germline, CDR1 LGHNA and CDR2 YSLEER. The CDR3 is CASSQDRGSPLHF. CDR3 nucleotides: TGCGCCAGCAGCCAAGATAGGGGGTCACCCCTCCACTTT.